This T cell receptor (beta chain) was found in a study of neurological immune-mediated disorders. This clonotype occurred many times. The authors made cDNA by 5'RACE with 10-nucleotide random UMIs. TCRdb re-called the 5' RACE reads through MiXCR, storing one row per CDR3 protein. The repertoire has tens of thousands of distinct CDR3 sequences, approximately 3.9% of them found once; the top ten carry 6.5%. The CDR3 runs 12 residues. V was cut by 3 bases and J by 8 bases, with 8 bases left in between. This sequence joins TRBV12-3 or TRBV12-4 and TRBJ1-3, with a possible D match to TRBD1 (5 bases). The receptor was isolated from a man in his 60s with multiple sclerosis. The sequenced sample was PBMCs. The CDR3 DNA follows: TGTGCCAGCAGTTTGGGACGAGACACCATATATTTT. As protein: CASSLGRDTIYF.